The T cell receptor (beta chain) described here comes from a study of T cell changes during pregnancy in multiple sclerosis. Libraries were prepared by immunoSEQ multiplex PCR; TCRdb keeps only in-frame clonotypes and omits some of them. The repertoire holds 50,000 or so clones, approximately 90% seen once, with 7% to 10% in the top ten. The CDR3 contains 16 residues. The V gene's germline CDR1 is SGHDT and CDR2 YYEEEE. The sequencing used CD8+ T cells from peripheral blood mononuclear cells, collected in the second trimester of pregnancy. The V gene is TRBV5-6, the J gene TRBJ2-5, with 9 bases fitting TRBD1. The end of the DNA is better explained by TRBJ2-7, so the J call may be wrong. The clonotype was recovered from a female donor with multiple sclerosis, enrolled in a pregnancy study. In DNA form, the CDR3 reads TGTGCCAGCAGCGGAGGGGGGACAGGGACTACCTACGAGCAGTACTTC. Encoded protein: CASSGGGTGTTYEQYF.